The rows below give T cell receptor beta chains drawn from one sample of a study of T cell responses to AZD1222 COVID-19 vaccine. Profiled with immunoSEQ multiplex PCR; TCRdb holds only in-frame clones, not every one. The sample consists of about 150,000 clones, roughly nine tenths of them appearing once. The source was peripheral blood, collected on day 0 of AZD1222 vaccination. These receptors were collected from an adult in good health. Both conserved end residues are part of each CDR3.

v_gene: TRBV19
len: 14
CDR3aa: CASSSTGTRNEQFF

v_gene: TRBV18
len: 13
CDR3aa: CASSKRDGYEQYF

v_gene: TRBV3-1/TRBV3-2
len: 13
CDR3aa: CASSRDLHYEQYF

v_gene: TRBV28
len: 17
CDR3aa: CASSSLNLAGGPHEQYF

v_gene: TRBV19
len: 15
CDR3aa: CASSTGLAEGYEQFF

v_gene: TRBV29-1
len: 14
CDR3aa: CSVATGTSNQPQHF

v_gene: TRBV27
len: 14
CDR3aa: CASSLGKPTAEAFF

v_gene: TRBV7-9
len: 14
CDR3aa: CASSLTGVNEKLFF

v_gene: TRBV9
len: 16
CDR3aa: CASSVDGGQGSSPLHF

v_gene: TRBV5-4
len: 15
CDR3aa: CASSYQGASYNEQFF

v_gene: TRBV5-6
len: 16
CDR3aa: CASSLRGQSSGNTIYF

v_gene: TRBV13
len: 15
CDR3aa: CASSPTSGRAAFPVF

v_gene: TRBV28
len: 14
CDR3aa: CASSDRGYTGELFF

v_gene: TRBV25-1
len: 18
CDR3aa: CASSEWTSDRGKNNEQFF